This T cell receptor (beta chain) stems from a study of blood T cell repertoires in COVID-19. Study details: The United States, Italy and Spain provided the acute and convalescent COVID-19 samples.

Here immunoSEQ multiplex PCR was the method, and the copy in TCRdb shows in-frame clones only, minus some. This table has 150,000 to 200,000 clones, around four fifths appearing once. Sequencing was carried out using peripheral blood. This receptor was identified in a woman in her seventies who had recovered from COVID-19.

In DNA form, the CDR3 reads TGTGCCAGCAGTTTCCCTGAGTTGCCACCGTTCTTC. Translated, it gives CASSFPELPPFF. The chain carries TRBV12-3 or TRBV12-4 and TRBJ2-1; D is undetermined. The V end was cut by 3 bases, the J end by 15 bases, with 15 bases between. The CDR3 has 12 amino acids.